The text below deals with one T cell receptor (beta chain). The antigen is not known. Naive CD8 cells lacked CD45RO and underwent positive selection for CCR7, leaving out terminally differentiated effector memory CD45RA+ cells. The source of the sample is a study of shared clonotypes between healthy human individuals. Looking at the study overall: Donors, aged 18 to 49, were a couple of women and three men. Three plates were used per donor for CD4 naive, three for CD4 memory, two for CD8 naive and one for CD8 memory. Overall study findings and caveats: Roughly 5% of naive CD4 clonotypes were common to several donors. The study found lower generation probabilities in non-shared clonotypes than in those shared by all four donors.

This table comes from immunoSEQ multiplex PCR, and its TCRdb copy is limited to in-frame clones, with some not included. The sample contains roughly 850,000 clones, around 96% of which appear only once. The sample was naive CD8+ T cells sorted from blood. The TCR comes from a man aged 30 to 39 in good health.

CDR3 in DNA: TGTGCCAGCAGCGAAACAGGGTACATGAACACTGAAGCTTTCTTT. Translation: CASSETGYMNTEAFF. The chain carries TRBV7-9 and TRBJ1-1; a weak D match, TRBD1 (6 bases). The CDR3 is made up of 15 amino acids. CDR1 SEHNR and CDR2 FQNEAQ come from the germline V gene (reference sequence). The V end was cut by 5 bases, the J end by 0 bases, with 13 bases between.